These 10 T cell receptor beta chains originate from one sample sequenced in a study of blood T cell repertoires in COVID-19. This table comes from immunoSEQ multiplex PCR, and its TCRdb copy is limited to in-frame clones, with some not included. The repertoire holds fewer than 65,000 clones, with 80% to 90% as singletons. Sample: peripheral blood. The receptors derive from a woman in her sixties with COVID-19, enrolled during active disease.

The rearrangement joins TRBV10-3 to TRBJ2-3; 9 positions agree with TRBD2. CDR1 is ENHRY, CDR2 SYGVKD, per germline. Germline trimming cut 3 bases from V and 1 base from J; bases unmatched to any gene: 11. The CDR3 extends over 18 amino acids. This chain's CDR3 is CAISEGLGGRAGTDTQYF. The DNA for the CDR3 is TGTGCCATCAGTGAAGGATTAGGCGGGAGGGCGGGCACAGATACGCAGTATTTT.

This chain uses TRBV5-1 with TRBJ1-1; D remains ambiguous. This CDR3 region has 14 residues. V shed 0 bases and J shed 1 base, with 7 bases lying between them. CDR1 is SGHRS, CDR2 YFSETQ, per germline. CDR3 region: CASSLAQANTEAFF. For the CDR3, the DNA is TGCGCCAGCAGCTTGGCCCAGGCGAACACTGAAGCTTTCTTT. The variable domain in full, completed from reference TRBV5-1 and TRBJ1-1, reads KAGVTQTPRYLIKTRGQQVTLSCSPISGHRSVSWYQQTPGQGLQFLFEYFSETQRNKGNFPGRFSGRQFSNSRSEMNVSTLELGDSALYLCASSLAQANTEAFFGQGTRLTVV.

The chain has TRBV15 and TRBJ2-1, with 9 bases identical to TRBD1. Trimming at V came to 1 base and at J to 6 bases, leaving 4 bases not matched to a gene. This CDR3 spans 15 amino acids. Germline V gene data show CDR1 as LNHNV and CDR2 as YYDKDF (reference sequence). As DNA, the CDR3 is TGTGCCACCAGCAGAGGGGACAGGGACGGCAATGAGCAGTTCTTC. This codes for CATSRGDRDGNEQFF.

The chain has TRBV21-1 and TRBJ2-1; the table gives TRBD2 as D, unverified against the DNA. TRBV21-1 has pseudogene status. The CDR3 is 14 amino acids. CDR3 nucleotides: TGTGCCAGCAAGACGGGAGTCACCTACAATGAGCAGTTCTTC. It translates to CASKTGVTYNEQFF.

The chain's CDR3 is CASSVVTAYGYTF. Written as DNA, the CDR3 is TGTGCCAGCAGCGTAGTGACAGCGTATGGCTACACCTTC. V is TRBV9 and J is TRBJ1-2; tentatively, D is TRBD1 (5 bases). The CDR3 sequence is 13 residues long. Trimming removed 0 bases from V and 5 bases from J, with 8 bases in between. Per germline, CDR1 SGDLS and CDR2 YYNGEE.

The V and J genes are TRBV5-4 and TRBJ2-7, with D uncertain. CDR1 and CDR2 from the germline V gene are SGHNT and YYREEE (reference sequence). V dropped 1 base and J dropped 6 bases, with 11 bases sitting between them. This CDR3 has 13 residues. The CDR3 sequence is CASSLMFSPEQYF. CDR3 sequence (DNA): TGTGCCAGCAGCTTGATGTTTAGTCCCGAGCAGTACTTC.

CDR3 sequence: CSASRGSGELFF. The CDR3 DNA sequence: TGCAGTGCTAGTCGGGGATCCGGGGAGCTGTTTTTT. The V call is TRBV20-1, the J call TRBJ2-2; tentative D call: TRBD2 (5 bases). The V end was cut by 3 bases, the J end by 6 bases, with 8 bases between. The CDR3 length is 12 residues. Germline CDR1 is DFQATT and CDR2 is SNEGSKA (reference sequence).

The chain uses TRBV12-3 or TRBV12-4 and TRBJ1-2; TRBD1 matches at 7 bases. The CDR3 is 13 residues long. V lost 7 bases, J lost 4 bases, and 6 bases stayed unmatched. This CDR3 reads CASTEGALYGYTF. The CDR3 DNA reads TGTGCCAGCACAGAGGGGGCGCTCTATGGCTACACCTTC.

This chain connects TRBV14 to TRBJ2-1; TRBD2 matches at 7 bases. This CDR3 is 15 amino acids long. V shed 0 bases and J 9 bases; nucleotides not matched to a gene: 8. Per the germline V gene, CDR1 is SGHDN and CDR2 is FVKESK. The CDR3 protein is CASSQEGEGQCEQFF. The CDR3 DNA follows: TGTGCCAGCAGCCAAGAGGGGGAGGGGCAATGTGAGCAGTTCTTC.

The chain carries TRBV24-1 and TRBJ1-2; tentatively, D is TRBD1 (6 bases). The CDR3 runs to 14 residues. Germline V CDR1 and CDR2: KGHDR, SFDVKD. The V gene lost 4 bases and the J gene lost 6 bases, with 14 bases spanning the gap. The CDR3 region has the DNA TGTGCCACCAGTGAGGGCAGGGGAGGGCATGGCTACACCTTC. Protein: CATSEGRGGHGYTF.